A single sample gave rise to the 29 T cell receptor beta chains below, sequenced in a study of tumor-infiltrating lymphocytes in primary liver carcinoma. Total RNA (approximately 0.5 ug) served as template for TCR beta cDNA synthesis primed by a constant-region primer. Libraries for TCR beta were built through three nested multiplex PCR rounds, which together made up a slightly modified ARM-PCR procedure. For around 11 cycles apiece, the opening two PCR rounds ran with TRBV1-TRBV30 forward primers and a C-beta reverse primer. TCRdb independently ran MiXCR on the multiplex PCR reads; one entry per CDR3 protein. The sample has over 250,000 distinct CDR3 sequences; 50% to 60% are singletons. The source of the blood RNA was unsorted whole blood, and germline DNA was extracted as well. Input material: peripheral blood. The receptors were sampled from a woman aged 25 to 39 with primary liver carcinoma and hepatitis B virus infection.

As to this clonotype: Being one base from a much bigger clone, this may be a read error. This sequence joins TRBV6-6 and TRBJ2-7; D may be TRBD1 or TRBD2 (6 bases each). Germline CDR1 and CDR2: MNHNY and SVGAGI (reference sequence). CDR3 length: 18 amino acids. The ends were cut back, 0 bases at V and 3 bases at J, with 21 bases in the middle. This chain's CDR3 is CASSYSKIRGVGGYEQYF. The CDR3 nucleotides read TGTGCCAGCAGTTACTCGAAGATTAGGGGGGTCGGGGGCTACGAGCAGTACTTC.

Remarks on this clonotype: A read error is possible here, since a much larger clone lies one base away. The conserved phenylalanine or tryptophan normally closing the CDR3 is absent here, so this likely arose from a read error. This chain uses TRBV29-1 with TRBJ2-1; no clear D gene. Trimming took 4 bases from V and 0 from J, leaving 10 bases between them. This CDR3 is 14 amino acids long. Germline CDR1 and CDR2: SQVTM and ANQGSEA. CDR3 sequence: CSVGSHSSYNEQFL. DNA of the CDR3: TGCAGCGTTGGTAGCCATAGCTCCTACAATGAGCAGTTCTTA.

The V call is TRBV4-1, the J call TRBJ2-3; D possibly matches TRBD1 or TRBD2 (6 bases each). The length of the CDR3 is 15 residues. Per the germline V gene, CDR1 is MGHRA and CDR2 is YSYEKL. With 7 bases removed from V and 12 bases from J, the gap between germline ends came to 26 bases. CDR3 sequence: CASTQVGGQYVTQYF. The CDR3 region has the DNA TGCGCCAGCACCCAGGTCGGGGGCCAGTACGTTACACAGTATTTT.

For this clonotype: A much larger clone sits a single nucleotide away, making a read error possible. The chain employs TRBV12-3 or TRBV12-4 and TRBJ2-2; TRBD2 matches at 8 bases. The length of the CDR3 is 15 residues. This CDR3 reads CASSLSSGPTRELFF. Here the CDR3 DNA reads TGTGCCAGCAGTCTCTCTAGCGGGCCCACCAGGGAGCTGTTTTTT.

For this clonotype: This may arise from a read error, as a much more abundant clone is one base away. The V call is TRBV6-2 or TRBV6-3, the J call TRBJ1-5; D is unresolved. V was cut by 5 bases and J by 15 bases, with 20 bases left in between. The V gene's germline CDR1 is MNHEY and CDR2 SVGEGT. The CDR3 extends over 13 amino acids. Here the CDR3 DNA reads TGTGCCAGCAGTAACGCACAGTTTGCTATGCGGCATTTT. Encoded protein: CASSNAQFAMRHF.

A word on this clonotype: Just one base apart from a much larger clone, this may be a read error. V and J are TRBV6-6 and TRBJ1-6, with 7 positions matching TRBD1. V shed 2 bases and J 9 bases; nucleotides not matched to a gene: 1. The CDR3 has 13 residues. Germline CDR1 reads MNHNY; CDR2 reads SVGAGI (reference sequence). Written as DNA, the CDR3 is TGTGCCAGCAGTTACCAGGGGGGTTCACCCCTCCACTTT. This sequence encodes CASSYQGGSPLHF.

The chain employs TRBV12-3 or TRBV12-4 and TRBJ1-2, with D perhaps TRBD1 (5 bases). V lost 1 base to trimming and J lost 7 bases, with 10 bases between them. The length of the CDR3 is 13 residues. CDR3 DNA: TGTGCCAGCAGTTTAGGGCAGGGTGGTGGCTACACCTTC. Its protein is CASSLGQGGGYTF.

Concerning this clonotype: Without the conserved terminal phenylalanine or tryptophan, this CDR3 likely stems from a read error. This chain links TRBV12-3 or TRBV12-4 with TRBJ2-7; 7 bases are a match to TRBD1. V trimming: 0 bases; J trimming: 3 bases; junction bases outside the gene matches: 5. This CDR3 contains 15 residues. In DNA form, the CDR3 reads TGTGCCAGCAGTTTAGCGAGGCCAGGGGGCTACGAGCAGTACTTA. Protein product: CASSLARPGGYEQYL.

Points on this clonotype: A much larger clone differs by one base, so this may be a read error. This sequence joins TRBV4-3 and TRBJ2-6, with D possibly being TRBD1 (6 bases). The V gene's germline CDR1 is LGHNA and CDR2 YSLEER. The CDR3 is 15 amino acids. CDR3 sequence (DNA): TGCGCCAGCAGCCAAGCAAATCTGGGGGCCAACGTCATGACTTTC. Translated: CASSQANLGANVMTF.

This clonotype was counted at least ten times. This chain connects TRBV29-1 to TRBJ1-1; the D is unclear. Germline V CDR1 and CDR2: SQVTM, ANQGSEA. V was clipped by 6 bases and J by 0 bases, with 11 bases between them. This CDR3 has 13 amino acids. The CDR3 spells CSVRPSMNTEAFF. In DNA form, the CDR3 reads TGCAGCGTGAGGCCATCTATGAACACTGAAGCTTTCTTT.

In the case of this clonotype: Being one base from a much bigger clone, this may be a read error. The chain joins TRBV6-1 to TRBJ2-7; the match to TRBD1 covers 7 bases. This CDR3 is built from 13 residues. Germline loops: CDR1 MNHNS, CDR2 SASEGT. CDR3 residues: CTSSEQGTPLEDF. CDR3 in DNA: TGTACCAGCAGTGAACAGGGGACACCTCTGGAGGACTTC.

This clonotype occurred a few times. A much bigger clone sits one base away, suggesting this may be a read error. The chain employs TRBV6-5 and TRBJ2-1; D gene ambiguous. CDR1 and CDR2 (germline): MNHEY, SVGAGI. The CDR3 sequence is 12 residues long. The CDR3 nucleotides read TGTGCCAGCAGTAGGTCAAACAATAAGCAGTTCTTC. It codes for CASSRSNNKQFF.

On this clonotype itself: At one of its ends the junction is not consistent with the germline gene, which may arise from a read error. The gene calls are TRBV11-1 and TRBJ2-3; the D is unclear. This CDR3 comprises 14 residues. CDR1 and CDR2 from the germline V gene are SGHAT and FQDESV (reference sequence). The CDR3 coding sequence is TGTGCCGGCAGCACCAGCACTATCGCAGATACGCAGTATTTT. Translated: CAGSTSTIADTQYF. Complete variable domain (other parts from reference TRBV11-1 and TRBJ2-3): EAEVAQSPRYKITEKSQAVAFWCDPISGHATLYWYRQILGQGPELLVQFQDESVVDDSQLPKDRFSAERLKGVDSTLKIQPAELGDSAMYLCAGSTSTIADTQYFGPGTRLTVL.

This clonotype ranks as medium-sized. V is TRBV11-2 and J is TRBJ2-7; D ambiguous. Between the trimmed V and J ends, which lost 5 bases and 6 bases, there was a span of 20 bases. There are 15 residues in the CDR3. Germline-derived CDR1 and CDR2 are SGHAT and FQNNGV. CDR3 in amino acids: CASSATQLLSGEQYF. The DNA of the CDR3 is TGTGCCAGCAGCGCGACTCAGCTACTATCTGGCGAGCAGTACTTC.

The sample holds many counts of this clonotype. The V gene is TRBV29-1, the J gene TRBJ2-3; 11 bases line up with TRBD2. The V segment lost 4 bases and the J segment 2 bases; nucleotides outside the gene matches: 5. The CDR3 consists of 15 residues. The germline V gene encodes CDR1 SQVTM and CDR2 ANQGSEA. This CDR3 reads CSVAMGLADTDTQYF. DNA for the CDR3: TGCAGCGTTGCAATGGGACTAGCGGACACAGATACGCAGTATTTT.

This clonotype was recorded once. A much larger clone differs by one base, so this may be a read error. The V gene is TRBV6-1, the J gene TRBJ1-2; perhaps TRBD1 as D (5 bases). The V gene's germline CDR1 is MNHNS and CDR2 SASEGT. V dropped 6 bases and J dropped 6 bases, with 17 bases sitting between them. This CDR3 contains 14 residues. The CDR3 DNA reads as TGTGCCAGCAGGTTTTGGGGCGCCTACGATGGCTACACCTTC. Its protein is CASRFWGAYDGYTF.

In the case of this clonotype: A much larger clonotype is one base distant, so this may be a read error. This chain links TRBV6-5 with TRBJ2-7; D might be TRBD2 (5 bases). The germline V gene encodes CDR1 MNHEY and CDR2 SVGAGI. CDR3 size: 13 residues. The CDR3 here is CAISSPGDYEQYF. The CDR3 nucleotides are TGTGCCATCAGTTCCCCCGGGGATTACGAGCAGTACTTC.

This clonotype was found many times. The V gene is TRBV11-2, the J gene TRBJ2-3, with a weak D call TRBD1 (6 bases). Germline V gene data show CDR1 as SGHAT and CDR2 as FQNNGV. The CDR3 length is 12 residues. V was shortened by 5 bases and J by 8 bases, with 11 bases between the two germline ends. CDR3 sequence reads: CASSRLGGTQYF. DNA of the CDR3: TGTGCCAGCAGCCGCTTAGGGGGTACGCAGTATTTT.

The J gene is TRBJ2-2, the V gene TRBV29-1; D might be TRBD2 (5 bases). The CDR3 runs to 15 residues. V was clipped by 2 bases and J by 4 bases, with 14 bases between them. Germline V lookup: CDR1 SQVTM, CDR2 ANQGSEA. The CDR3 is CSVERGGPVTGELFF. CDR3 nucleotides: TGCAGCGTTGAACGGGGTGGCCCGGTCACCGGGGAGCTGTTTTTT.

This clonotype was observed a handful of times. V is TRBV7-9 and J is TRBJ2-7, with a possible D match to TRBD2 (6 bases). Trimming took 1 base from V and 7 from J, leaving 11 bases between them. The length of the CDR3 is 13 residues. Germline V gene lookup returns CDR1 SEHNR and CDR2 FQNEAQ (reference sequence). In DNA, the CDR3 is TGTGCCAGCAGCTTAGTTTACGGAGGGGAGCAGTACTTC. It codes for CASSLVYGGEQYF.

The J gene is TRBJ2-1, the V gene TRBV6-6; D is perhaps TRBD1 (6 bases). Deletions cut 8 bases from V and 5 bases from J, with 10 bases between. This CDR3 contains 12 residues. Per the germline V gene, CDR1 is MNHNY and CDR2 is SVGAGI (reference sequence). CDR3 sequence: CASGRGNNEQFF. For the CDR3, the DNA is TGTGCCAGCGGCAGGGGCAACAATGAGCAGTTCTTC.

This clonotype was recorded a few times. V usage is TRBV28 and J usage is TRBJ1-1, with TRBD1 as a possible D gene (6 bases). This CDR3 contains 12 residues. Germline assignment: CDR1 MDHEN and CDR2 SYDVKM. Deletions cut 4 bases from V and 6 bases from J, with 9 bases between. The CDR3 loop is CASSSGEAEAFF. CDR3 nucleotides: TGTGCCAGCAGTTCAGGGGAGGCTGAAGCTTTCTTT.

This clonotype appeared once. This chain links TRBV28 with TRBJ2-5; 10 bases align to TRBD2. V lost 9 bases, J lost 2 bases, and 6 bases stayed unmatched. The CDR3 contains 14 residues. Per the germline V gene, CDR1 is MDHEN and CDR2 is SYDVKM. The CDR3 DNA is TGTGCCAGGCGAGCGGGAGGGGCTCAAGAGACCCAGTACTTC. As protein: CARRAGGAQETQYF.

A remark on this clonotype: The junction departs from the called germline gene at one end, perhaps through a read error. The chain uses TRBV11-3 and TRBJ2-7; D is undetermined. The CDR3 is made up of 17 amino acids. CDR1 is SGHNT and CDR2 is YENEEA in the germline V gene. CDR3 residues: CTSSSPGGFLEMYEQYF. DNA of the CDR3: TGTACCAGCAGTTCTCCCGGCGGATTCCTGGAAATGTACGAGCAGTACTTC.

This clonotype was found once. The CDR3 loop is CASSQALLAISTDTQYF. DNA of the CDR3: TGTGCCAGCAGCCAAGCCCTTCTAGCGATTAGCACAGATACGCAGTATTTT. The chain joins TRBV11-2 to TRBJ2-3; TRBD2 might be the D (6 bases). Germline CDR1 reads SGHAT; CDR2 reads FQNNGV. Trimming cost V 5 bases and J 0 bases, with 18 bases left between them. The length of the CDR3 is 17 residues.

Of note for this clonotype: A much larger clone differs by one base, so this may be a read error. This rearrangement joins TRBV7-8 to TRBJ2-2; D might be TRBD1 or TRBD2, each matching 6 bases. In germline, CDR1 is SGHVS, CDR2 FQNEAQ. There are 14 residues in the CDR3. CDR3 loop: CASSLGRGGGEPFF. The CDR3, as DNA: TGTGCCAGCAGCTTAGGCAGGGGTGGCGGGGAGCCGTTTTTT.

This clonotype was counted at least ten times. The chain couples TRBV6-1 to TRBJ2-2; D is unclear. Germline V gene sequence: CDR1 MNHNS, CDR2 SASEGT. This CDR3 comprises 13 residues. The germline V and J ends were trimmed by 7 bases and 1 base, with 7 bases remaining between them. The CDR3: CASTPRNTGELFF. The CDR3, as DNA: TGTGCCAGCACCCCTAGGAACACCGGGGAGCTGTTTTTT.

This clonotype turned up a few times. A read error is possible here, since a much larger clone lies one base away. The chain is built from TRBV6-5 and TRBJ1-2; perhaps TRBD1 as D (5 bases). The CDR3 is made up of 15 amino acids. The V end was cut by 8 bases, the J end by 4 bases, with 20 bases between. CDR1 and CDR2 from the germline V gene are MNHEY and SVGAGI. The CDR3 region is CASGTQAGGGYGYTF. CDR3 DNA: TGTGCCAGCGGCACGCAGGCGGGCGGGGGCTATGGCTACACCTTC.

About this clonotype: At one end, the junction sequence differs from germline, possibly due to a read error. V is TRBV6-1 and J is TRBJ1-6, with D tentatively TRBD1 (6 bases). The CDR3 is 14 amino acids. Germline lookup yields CDR1 MNHNS and CDR2 SASEGT. The CDR3 loop reads CTSSRGGTDSPLHF. The CDR3 DNA follows: TGTACCAGCTCTAGGGGGGGTACCGATTCACCCCTCCACTTT.